A single sample gave rise to the 2 T cell receptor beta chains below, sequenced in a study of T cells after yellow fever vaccination (dated by TCRdb to about 2019). The library was prepared using 5' RACE. The sequencer listed for this sample is Illumina HiSeq 2500. Using fastp at Q25 and MiXCR, TCRdb reprocessed the public reads and kept productive beta chains. Identical CDR3 protein sequences are pooled into one entry, listed with their most common genes and DNA. Recorded for this sample are fewer than 400,000 distinct CDR3 sequences; roughly 6.1% of them occurred a single time. The top ten clones comprise over 14% of the sample. Taken with the paper, the label for treatment or condition translates to: live attenuated yellow fever vaccine strain. The sequences come from PBMCs, collected 5 days after the yellow fever booster vaccination. These receptors originate from a man aged 30 to 45 who received the YFV17D yellow fever vaccine.

The chain couples TRBV20-1 to TRBJ1-6, with D unresolved. Germline values: CDR1 DFQATT, CDR2 SNEGSKA (reference sequence). V gave up 5 bases and J gave up 9 bases, with 20 bases separating them. This CDR3 contains 15 residues. CDR3 sequence reads: CSAELQGRALSPLHF. In DNA form, the CDR3 reads TGCAGTGCTGAGTTACAAGGGAGGGCCCTTTCACCCCTCCACTTT.

The chain carries TRBV5-1 and TRBJ1-2; 7 bases map to TRBD1. Per the germline V gene, CDR1 is SGHRS and CDR2 is YFSETQ. V lost 4 bases, J lost 5 bases, and 11 bases stayed unmatched. The CDR3 length is 15 residues. CDR3 in amino acids: CASSLRQGAGYGYTF. DNA of the CDR3: TGCGCCAGCAGCCTACGACAGGGAGCAGGTTATGGCTACACCTTC. The full variable domain, completed using reference TRBV5-1 and TRBJ1-2, is KAGVTQTPRYLIKTRGQQVTLSCSPISGHRSVSWYQQTPGQGLQFLFEYFSETQRNKGNFPGRFSGRQFSNSRSEMNVSTLELGDSALYLCASSLRQGAGYGYTFGSGTRLTVV.